Presented here are 27 T cell receptor beta chains from one specimen sequenced in a study of cytomegalovirus exposure and HLA in healthy donors. Primers for the PCR totalled 60 Vbeta and 13 Jbeta. Libraries were prepared by immunoSEQ multiplex PCR; TCRdb keeps only in-frame clonotypes and omits some of them. Among more than 90,000 clones listed, 65% to 75% were seen once. The specimen sequenced was PBMCs. The receptors were gathered from a woman aged 45-65 years in good health and CMV-seropositive.

This chain connects TRBV5-1 to TRBJ2-7, with a possible D match to TRBD1 (5 bases). The V and J ends lost 5 bases and 1 base respectively, with 7 bases between them. There are 12 residues in the CDR3. In germline, CDR1 is SGHRS, CDR2 YFSETQ. This CDR3 is CASRQDSYEQYF. DNA for the CDR3: TGCGCCAGCAGACAGGATTCCTACGAGCAGTACTTC.

The V and J genes are TRBV7-9 and TRBJ1-1; D remains ambiguous. This CDR3 is 13 amino acids long. V lost 1 base to trimming and J lost 3 bases, with 6 bases between them. Germline lookup yields CDR1 SEHNR and CDR2 FQNEAQ (reference sequence). The CDR3 DNA is TGTGCCAGCAGCTTAGTACTGGACACTGAAGCTTTCTTT. As protein: CASSLVLDTEAFF.

The gene calls are TRBV7-9 and TRBJ1-1; D remains unclear. This CDR3 comprises 12 residues. Germline CDR1 reads SEHNR; CDR2 reads FQNEAQ (reference sequence). Trimming pared 11 bases from V and 0 bases from J, leaving 10 bases between. The CDR3 sequence: CALRDLNTEAFF. In nucleotides, the CDR3 is TGTGCCCTACGGGATTTGAACACTGAAGCTTTCTTT. The full variable domain, its missing parts supplied by reference TRBV7-9 and TRBJ1-1, is DTGVSQNPRHKITKRGQNVTFRCDPISEHNRLYWYRQTLGQGPEFLTYFQNEAQLEKSRLLSDRFSAERPKGSFSTLEIQRTEQGDSAMYLCALRDLNTEAFFGQGTRLTVV.

The chain employs TRBV2 and TRBJ2-7; 16 bases map to TRBD2. Germline CDR1 and CDR2: SNHLY and FYNNEI. The CDR3 has 18 amino acids. V lost 6 bases to trimming and J lost 2 bases; unmatched junction nucleotides: 10. CDR3 protein: CASRRGLAGGLVPYEQYF. The CDR3 DNA reads as TGTGCCAGCAGACGGGGACTAGCGGGAGGGTTAGTCCCCTACGAGCAGTACTTC.

The table lists this clone with a few counts. The chain couples TRBV27 to TRBJ2-7; D is unresolved. This CDR3 is 13 amino acids long. CDR1 and CDR2 (germline): MNHEY, SMNVEV (reference sequence). V was trimmed by 4 bases and J by 5 bases, leaving 12 bases between them. The DNA of the CDR3 is TGTGCCAGCAGTTCCCCAGTGGTCGACGAGCAGTACTTC. Its translation is CASSSPVVDEQYF.

J is TRBJ2-2 and V is TRBV6-5; 7 nucleotides line up with TRBD1. CDR3 length: 15 amino acids. CDR1 and CDR2 from the germline V gene are MNHEY and SVGAGI. V dropped 0 bases and J dropped 4; count of bases not matched to a gene: 2. The CDR3 here is CASSYSAGGTGELFF. In DNA form, the CDR3 reads TGTGCCAGCAGTTACTCGGCAGGGGGCACCGGGGAGCTGTTTTTT.

Only a few counts were recorded for this clone. The chain recombines TRBV6-1 with TRBJ2-7, with no clear D. The CDR3 consists of 13 residues. The V gene's germline CDR1 is MNHNS and CDR2 SASEGT. V lost 3 bases to trimming and J lost 7 bases, with 13 bases between them. The CDR3 here is CASSDPTRWEQYF. In nucleotides, the CDR3 is TGTGCCAGCAGTGATCCGACAAGGTGGGAGCAGTACTTC.

The CDR3 region has the DNA TGTGCCAGTAGTAGGCGGGACAGGGACAACTATGGCTACACCTTC. Its protein product is CASSRRDRDNYGYTF. The chain uses TRBV19 and TRBJ1-2; 9 nucleotides align to TRBD1. Losses at the gene ends were 4 bases for V and 2 bases for J; bases not matched to a gene: 5. The V gene's germline CDR1 is LNHDA and CDR2 SQIVND (reference sequence). The CDR3 length is 15 residues. The full variable domain, with the rest looked up from reference TRBV19 and TRBJ1-2, is DGGITQSPKYLFRKEGQNVTLSCEQNLNHDAMYWYRQDPGQGLRLIYYSQIVNDFQKGDIAEGYSVSREKKESFPLTVTSAQKNPTAFYLCASSRRDRDNYGYTFGSGTRLTVV.

J is TRBJ1-1 and V is TRBV2; D may be TRBD1 (5 bases). V shed 4 bases and J shed 4 bases, with 13 bases lying between them. The CDR3 contains 14 residues. The germline V gene has CDR1 SNHLY and CDR2 FYNNEI. The CDR3 is CASSGEGEGTEAFF. The CDR3 DNA sequence: TGTGCCAGCAGTGGGGAAGGGGAAGGCACTGAAGCTTTCTTT.

This chain joins TRBV6-1 and TRBJ1-1; weak D call: TRBD1 (5 bases). This CDR3 spans 14 amino acids. Germline CDR1 reads MNHNS; CDR2 reads SASEGT. V lost 7 bases and J 6 bases, leaving 18 bases between the germline ends. The CDR3 protein is CASILGQLNAEAFF. CDR3 DNA sequence: TGTGCCAGCATACTGGGGCAGCTAAACGCTGAAGCTTTCTTT.

V gene TRBV10-2 combines with J gene TRBJ2-2, with 8 bases aligning to TRBD2. Germline assignment: CDR1 WSHSY and CDR2 SAAADI. This CDR3 spans 15 amino acids. Germline trimming cut 4 bases from V and 6 bases from J; bases unmatched to any gene: 7. Here the CDR3 DNA reads TGCGCCAGCAGTGTCAGCGGGGGAGGGTCCGGGGAGCTGTTTTTT. Amino acid sequence: CASSVSGGGSGELFF.

This chain connects TRBV7-8 to TRBJ2-7, with 7 bases fitting TRBD2. Germline lookup yields CDR1 SGHVS and CDR2 FQNEAQ. This CDR3 region has 17 residues. J gave up 2 bases and V 2 bases, and 12 bases lay outside the gene matches. The CDR3 bases are TGTGCCAGCAGCTTAACCACGACTTGGGCGGGAGCCTACGAGCAGTACTTC. Translation gives CASSLTTTWAGAYEQYF.

The chain links TRBV7-2 to TRBJ2-3; D is undetermined. Germline V gives CDR1 SGHTA, CDR2 FQGNSA. This CDR3 is 15 amino acids long. Trimming stripped 1 base from V and 0 bases from J, with 8 bases between. CDR3 nucleotides: TGTGCCAGCAGCTTAGTCTCTTCTAGCACAGATACGCAGTATTTT. Its protein is CASSLVSSSTDTQYF.

The chain uses TRBV19 and TRBJ2-3; 10 bases agree with TRBD2. The J segment lost 4 bases and the V segment lost 6 bases, leaving 10 bases of the junction unmatched. The germline V gene has CDR1 LNHDA and CDR2 SQIVND (reference sequence). The CDR3 has 16 amino acids. CDR3 nucleotides: TGTGCCAGTAGGAAGATAGCGGGAGGAGATTCAGATACGCAGTATTTT. This encodes CASRKIAGGDSDTQYF.

The chain has TRBV7-2 and TRBJ1-1; 8 bases line up with TRBD1. Germline V CDR1 and CDR2: SGHTA, FQGNSA. The ends lost 4 bases at V and 3 bases at J; junction bases unmatched: 10. The CDR3 spans 16 residues. DNA of the CDR3: TGTGCCAGCAGCTCTTATACAGGGGGGAAGGACACTGAAGCTTTCTTT. Residues: CASSSYTGGKDTEAFF.

The V and J genes are TRBV5-5 and TRBJ1-5; the match to TRBD1 covers 12 bases. The CDR3 consists of 16 residues. Germline V gene lookup returns CDR1 SGHKS and CDR2 YYEKEE (reference sequence). V dropped 4 bases and J dropped 3; count of bases not matched to a gene: 5. CDR3 amino acids: CASSPGTGGFNQPQHF. In nucleotides, the CDR3 is TGTGCCAGCAGCCCCGGGACAGGGGGCTTCAATCAGCCCCAGCATTTT. Full variable domain (missing parts from reference TRBV5-5 and TRBJ1-5): DAGVTQSPTHLIKTRGQQVTLRCSPISGHKSVSWYQQVLGQGPQFIFQYYEKEERGRGNFPDRFSARQFPNYSSELNVNALLLGDSALYLCASSPGTGGFNQPQHFGDGTRLSIL.

The chain recombines TRBV7-2 with TRBJ1-2; D is undetermined. V was clipped by 1 base and J by 6 bases, with 9 bases between them. The germline V gene encodes CDR1 SGHTA and CDR2 FQGNSA. CDR3 length: 13 amino acids. CDR3 sequence reads: CASSLELSDGYTF. CDR3 bases: TGTGCCAGCAGCTTAGAGTTAAGCGATGGCTACACCTTC.

V usage is TRBV10-1 and J usage is TRBJ2-3; TRBD2 might be the D (5 bases). Deletions cut 3 bases from V and 0 bases from J, with 7 bases between. This CDR3 comprises 14 residues. From germline, CDR1 is WNHNN and CDR2 SYGVQD (reference sequence). CDR3 sequence: CASSEAASTDTQYF. The CDR3 DNA sequence: TGCGCCAGCAGTGAAGCGGCTAGCACAGATACGCAGTATTTT.

This clone was observed once. CDR3 protein: CASSVGDSSYEQYF. CDR3 DNA: TGTGCCAGCAGCGTAGGGGACAGCTCCTACGAGCAGTACTTC. V and J are TRBV9 and TRBJ2-7, with 7 bases that match TRBD1. Trimming at V came to 0 bases and at J to 0 bases, leaving 0 bases not matched to a gene. Germline V gene lookup returns CDR1 SGDLS and CDR2 YYNGEE. This CDR3 is 14 amino acids long. Full variable domain (rest looked up from reference TRBV9 and TRBJ2-7): DSGVTQTPKHLITATGQRVTLRCSPRSGDLSVYWYQQSLDQGLQFLIQYYNGEERAKGNILERFSAQQFPDLHSELNLSSLELGDSALYFCASSVGDSSYEQYFGPGTRLTVT.

The genes are TRBV6-1 and TRBJ2-3, with D unresolved. This CDR3 spans 12 amino acids. V lost 8 bases and J 2 bases, leaving 8 bases between the germline ends. The germline V gene encodes CDR1 MNHNS and CDR2 SASEGT. CDR3 coding DNA: TGTGCCAGCGCCCCGGTCACAGATACGCAGTATTTT. It yields the protein CASAPVTDTQYF.

This clone was detected only a few times. The rearrangement links TRBV28 to TRBJ2-1; 10 bases fit TRBD1. The germline gives CDR1 MDHEN, CDR2 SYDVKM. With 2 bases clipped from V and 5 bases from J, the junction kept 3 bases outside the gene matches. The CDR3 has 15 residues. The DNA for the CDR3 is TGTGCCAGCAGTTTAGGGACAGGGGTTAACAATGAGCAGTTCTTC. This codes for CASSLGTGVNNEQFF.

This chain joins TRBV4-2 and TRBJ1-2; D is undetermined. The CDR3 runs to 15 residues. CDR1 and CDR2 (germline): LGHNA, YNFKEQ. The ends were cut back, 0 bases at V and 6 bases at J, with 14 bases in the middle. CDR3: CASSQDNWRPDGYTF. CDR3 DNA: TGTGCCAGCAGCCAAGATAATTGGAGACCCGATGGCTACACCTTC.

This chain links TRBV7-2 with TRBJ2-1; TRBD2 agrees at 8 bases. The CDR3 runs to 14 residues. CDR1 is SGHTA and CDR2 is FQGNSA in the germline V gene. V dropped 2 bases and J dropped 7; count of bases not matched to a gene: 4. The CDR3 loop reads CASSLLREGNEQFF. The CDR3 coding sequence is TGTGCCAGCAGCTTACTACGGGAGGGGAATGAGCAGTTCTTC.

This clone was recorded only once. This rearrangement joins TRBV5-1 to TRBJ2-7, with unresolved D. The CDR3 contains 14 residues. Germline values: CDR1 SGHRS, CDR2 YFSETQ. The V end lost 0 bases, the J end lost 7 bases, and 14 bases lay between the germline ends. CDR3 in amino acids: CASSLDAEFGEQYF. In nucleotides, the CDR3 is TGCGCCAGCAGCTTGGATGCGGAATTTGGGGAGCAGTACTTC.

The genes are TRBV19 and TRBJ2-2; TRBD2 aligns across 15 bases. V shed 8 bases, J shed 0 bases, and the junction held 7 bases outside the gene matches. The CDR3 is 18 residues long. Germline CDR1 and CDR2: LNHDA and SQIVND (reference sequence). In DNA, the CDR3 is TGTGCCAGTGGAAAGGGACTAGCGGGGGGTTCGAACACCGGGGAGCTGTTTTTT. Translated: CASGKGLAGGSNTGELFF.

The chain uses TRBV7-9 and TRBJ2-1; 9 bases align to TRBD2. The CDR3 has 15 residues. In germline, CDR1 is SEHNR, CDR2 FQNEAQ (reference sequence). With V trimmed by 6 bases and J by 0 bases, 3 bases remained unmatched. CDR3 sequence reads: CASREREASYNEQFF. As DNA, the CDR3 is TGTGCCAGCAGGGAGCGGGAGGCCTCCTACAATGAGCAGTTCTTC.

The V gene is TRBV7-2, the J gene TRBJ1-2; 11 nucleotides line up with TRBD1. CDR3 length: 15 residues. Germline values: CDR1 SGHTA, CDR2 FQGNSA. V lost 6 bases, J lost 6 bases, and 9 bases stayed unmatched. In DNA form, the CDR3 reads TGTGCCAGCAGGGGACAGGGGGAGTTATTCCATGGCTACACCTTC. Translated, it gives CASRGQGELFHGYTF.